This entry lists 14 T cell receptor beta chains sequenced from one sample in a study of blood T cell repertoires in COVID-19. The data were produced by immunoSEQ multiplex PCR, yet TCRdb's version contains in-frame clones alone and is incomplete. The repertoire consists of a few hundred thousand clones, with around 88% occurring once and the leading ten covering roughly 2.5%. The specimen sequenced was PBMCs or T cells enriched from blood (not recorded which). Receptor source: a woman between 40 and 50 years old with acute COVID-19.

CDR3 sequence reads: CASRQGTASGNTIYF. The CDR3 DNA follows: TGTGCCAGCAGACAGGGGACAGCCTCTGGAAACACCATATATTTT. The chain employs TRBV7-2 and TRBJ1-3; 7 positions match TRBD1. The V gene's germline CDR1 is SGHTA and CDR2 FQGNSA. CDR3 size: 15 residues. V lost 6 bases to trimming and J lost 0 bases; unmatched junction nucleotides: 5.

The count of this clone is one. The chain carries TRBV7-9 and TRBJ2-3; D uncertain. From germline, CDR1 is SEHNR and CDR2 FQNEAQ (reference sequence). Trimming cost V 5 bases and J 4 bases, with 13 bases left between them. This CDR3 has 14 residues. The chain's CDR3 is CASSRSEVPDTQYF. CDR3 sequence (DNA): TGTGCCAGCAGCCGATCCGAGGTCCCAGATACGCAGTATTTT. The full variable domain, rest sourced from reference TRBV7-9 and TRBJ2-3, is DTGVSQNPRHKITKRGQNVTFRCDPISEHNRLYWYRQTLGQGPEFLTYFQNEAQLEKSRLLSDRFSAERPKGSFSTLEIQRTEQGDSAMYLCASSRSEVPDTQYFGPGTRLTVL.

This sequence joins TRBV7-9 and TRBJ2-1, with 7 bases aligning to TRBD2. Trimming at V came to 5 bases and at J to 9 bases, leaving 22 bases not matched to a gene. Germline V CDR1 and CDR2: SEHNR, FQNEAQ (reference sequence). The CDR3 contains 18 residues. Here the CDR3 reads CASSISRDYPLVGSEQFF. As DNA, the CDR3 is TGTGCCAGCAGCATCTCCCGGGACTACCCTCTGGTAGGGAGTGAGCAGTTCTTC. Based on the CDR3 plus reference TRBV7-9 and TRBJ2-1, the full variable domain is DTGVSQNPRHKITKRGQNVTFRCDPISEHNRLYWYRQTLGQGPEFLTYFQNEAQLEKSRLLSDRFSAERPKGSFSTLEIQRTEQGDSAMYLCASSISRDYPLVGSEQFFGPGTRLTVL.

The chain has TRBV6-5 and TRBJ2-3; TRBD2 matches 7 bases. Germline lookup yields CDR1 MNHEY and CDR2 SVGAGI. J gave up 6 bases and V 4 bases, and 10 bases lay outside the gene matches. The CDR3 covers 15 residues. CDR3 sequence reads: CASSSQRGGDDTQYF. The CDR3 DNA reads TGTGCCAGCAGTTCTCAGCGGGGAGGCGATGATACGCAGTATTTT.

The chain recombines TRBV3-1 (or the pseudogene TRBV3-2) with TRBJ1-2, with 12 bases aligning to TRBD1. With 8 bases clipped from V and 3 bases from J, the junction kept 10 bases outside the gene matches. Germline V lookup: CDR1 LGHDT, CDR2 YNNKEL (reference sequence). This CDR3 has 16 residues. The CDR3 protein is CASGTGQGARDYGYTF. The CDR3 nucleotides read TGTGCCAGCGGGACGGGACAGGGGGCGCGTGACTATGGCTACACCTTC.

The CDR3 loop reads CAWSAFSARRRGELFF. CDR3 coding DNA: TGTGCCTGGAGTGCATTTTCTGCTAGGAGGAGGGGGGAGCTGTTTTTT. The rearrangement joins TRBV30 to TRBJ2-2; tentative D call: TRBD2 (5 bases). This CDR3 is built from 16 residues. Trimming removed 1 base at V and 8 bases at J, with 20 bases between. In germline, CDR1 is GTSNPN, CDR2 SVGIG (reference sequence).

This chain joins TRBV19 and TRBJ1-2; 8 positions match TRBD1. The V and J ends lost 4 bases and 6 bases, in that order; junction bases with no gene match: 7. Germline values: CDR1 LNHDA, CDR2 SQIVND (reference sequence). The CDR3 runs to 14 residues. This CDR3 reads CASSNQGATDGYTF. DNA for the CDR3: TGTGCCAGTAGTAACCAGGGGGCGACGGATGGCTACACCTTC.

CDR3 protein: CASSAPGQGIYEQYV. The CDR3 nucleotides read TGTGCCAGCAGCGCGCCGGGACAGGGCATTTACGAGCAGTACGTC. This chain connects TRBV7-9 to TRBJ2-7, with 9 bases lining up with TRBD1. J was trimmed by 4 bases and V by 5 bases; bases with no gene match: 9. Germline CDR1 SEHNR, CDR2 FQNEAQ (reference sequence). The CDR3 runs to 15 residues.

The chain is built from TRBV15 and TRBJ2-1; D might be TRBD1 (6 bases). The V gene lost 8 bases and the J gene lost 0 bases, with 14 bases spanning the gap. CDR3 size: 15 residues. CDR1 is LNHNV and CDR2 is YYDKDF in the germline V gene (reference sequence). CDR3 in amino acids: CATGQPLNSYNEQFF. The CDR3 DNA reads TGTGCCACCGGACAGCCTCTCAACTCCTACAATGAGCAGTTCTTC. Full variable domain (outside the CDR3, taken from reference TRBV15 and TRBJ2-1): DAMVIQNPRYQVTQFGKPVTLSCSQTLNHNVMYWYQQKSSQAPKLLFHYYDKDFNNEADTPDNFQSRRPNTSFCFLDIRSPGLGDTAMYLCATGQPLNSYNEQFFGPGTRLTVL.

This sequence joins TRBV7-9 and TRBJ1-3; tentative D call: TRBD1 (6 bases). Germline values: CDR1 SEHNR, CDR2 FQNEAQ (reference sequence). There are 14 residues in the CDR3. The V end was cut by 6 bases, the J end by 0 bases, with 9 bases between. The CDR3 coding sequence is TGTGCCAGCAGTCAGGGGAACTCTGGAAACACCATATATTTT. Its protein product is CASSQGNSGNTIYF.

The V gene is TRBV27, the J gene TRBJ1-1; TRBD1 agrees at 9 bases. The CDR3 covers 13 residues. V gave up 5 bases and J gave up 7 bases; unmatched junction bases: 5. Looked up from germline, CDR1 is MNHEY and CDR2 is SMNVEV (reference sequence). In DNA form, the CDR3 reads TGTGCCAGCAGTCACGGGACAGGGTTTGAAGCTTTCTTT. This codes for CASSHGTGFEAFF.

This chain uses TRBV29-1 with TRBJ2-3; 10 bases agree with TRBD2. From germline, CDR1 is SQVTM and CDR2 ANQGSEA. This CDR3 region has 13 residues. The trim removed 8 bases at V and 4 bases at J, leaving 6 bases unmatched. The CDR3 reads CSSVAGGADTQYF. CDR3 bases: TGCAGCTCCGTAGCGGGGGGTGCAGATACGCAGTATTTT.

In DNA, the CDR3 is TGTGCCAGCAGCCAAGAAAGGGGGCGGCAGTACTTC. Protein: CASSQERGRQYF. The J gene is TRBJ2-7, the V gene TRBV3-1 (or the pseudogene TRBV3-2), with TRBD1 matching 7 bases. Trimming at V came to 0 bases and at J to 9 bases, leaving 2 bases not matched to a gene. The CDR3 runs 12 residues. The germline V gene has CDR1 LGHDT and CDR2 YNNKEL (reference sequence).

This clone appeared a few times. The rearrangement links TRBV3-1 (or the pseudogene TRBV3-2) to TRBJ1-6; D remains ambiguous. The germline V gene encodes CDR1 LGHDT and CDR2 YNNKEL (reference sequence). CDR3 length equals 14 residues. Trimming pared 5 bases from V and 3 bases from J, leaving 8 bases between. CDR3 region: CASSEAGYNSPLHF. The CDR3 nucleotides read TGTGCCAGCAGCGAAGCGGGCTATAATTCACCCCTCCACTTT.